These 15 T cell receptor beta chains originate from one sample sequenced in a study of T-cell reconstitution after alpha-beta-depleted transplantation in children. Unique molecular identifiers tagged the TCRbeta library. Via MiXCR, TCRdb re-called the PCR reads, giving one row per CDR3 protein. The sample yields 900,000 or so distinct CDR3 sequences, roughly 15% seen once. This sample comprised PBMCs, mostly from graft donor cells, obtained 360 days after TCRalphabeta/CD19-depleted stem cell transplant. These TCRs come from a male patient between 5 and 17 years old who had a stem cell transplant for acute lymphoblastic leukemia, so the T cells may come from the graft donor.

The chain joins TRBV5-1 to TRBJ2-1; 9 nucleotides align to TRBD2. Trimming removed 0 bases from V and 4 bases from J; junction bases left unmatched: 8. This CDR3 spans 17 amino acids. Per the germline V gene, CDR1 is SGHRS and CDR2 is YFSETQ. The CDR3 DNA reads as TGCGCCAGCAGCTTGGCCGCGGGAGGGATTCTTTACAATGAGCAGTTCTTC. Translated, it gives CASSLAAGGILYNEQFF.

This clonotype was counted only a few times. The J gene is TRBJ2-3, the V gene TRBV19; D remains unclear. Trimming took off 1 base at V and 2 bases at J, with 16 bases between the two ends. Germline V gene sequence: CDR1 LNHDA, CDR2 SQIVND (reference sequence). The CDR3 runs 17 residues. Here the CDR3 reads CASSIARLATSTDTQYF. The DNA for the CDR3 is TGTGCCAGTAGTATAGCGAGACTCGCTACGTCCACAGATACGCAGTATTTT.

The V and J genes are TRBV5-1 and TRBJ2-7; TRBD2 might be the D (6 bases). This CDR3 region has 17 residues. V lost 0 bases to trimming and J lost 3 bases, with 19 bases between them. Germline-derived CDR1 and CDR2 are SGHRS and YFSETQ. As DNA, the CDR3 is TGCGCCAGCAGCTTGGGGCAGGAGGGAAAATTTTTCTACGAGCAGTACTTC. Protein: CASSLGQEGKFFYEQYF.

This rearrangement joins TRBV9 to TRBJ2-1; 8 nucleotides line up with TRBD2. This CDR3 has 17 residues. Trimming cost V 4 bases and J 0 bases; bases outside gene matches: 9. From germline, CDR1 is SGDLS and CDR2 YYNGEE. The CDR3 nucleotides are TGTGCCAGCAGCCAGAGATGGCGGGGGGACTCCTACAATGAGCAGTTCTTC. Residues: CASSQRWRGDSYNEQFF.

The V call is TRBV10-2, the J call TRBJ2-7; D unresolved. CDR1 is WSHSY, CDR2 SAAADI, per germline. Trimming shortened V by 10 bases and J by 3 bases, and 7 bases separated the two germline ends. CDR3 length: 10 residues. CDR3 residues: CATSDYEQYF. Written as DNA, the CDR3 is TGCGCCACCTCGGACTACGAGCAGTACTTC.

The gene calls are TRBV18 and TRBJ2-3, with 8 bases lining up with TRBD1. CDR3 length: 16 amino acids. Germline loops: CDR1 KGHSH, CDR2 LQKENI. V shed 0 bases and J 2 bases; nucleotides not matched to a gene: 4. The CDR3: CASSPPWTGITDTQYF. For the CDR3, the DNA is TGTGCCAGCTCACCACCGTGGACAGGGATCACAGATACGCAGTATTTT.

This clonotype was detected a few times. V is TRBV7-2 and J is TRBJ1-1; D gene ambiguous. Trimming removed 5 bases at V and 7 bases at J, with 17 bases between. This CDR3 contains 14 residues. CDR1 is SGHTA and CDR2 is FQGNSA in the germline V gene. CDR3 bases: TGTGCCAGCAGCCGTTTTCTGGGATTAAGTGAAGCTTTCTTT. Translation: CASSRFLGLSEAFF.

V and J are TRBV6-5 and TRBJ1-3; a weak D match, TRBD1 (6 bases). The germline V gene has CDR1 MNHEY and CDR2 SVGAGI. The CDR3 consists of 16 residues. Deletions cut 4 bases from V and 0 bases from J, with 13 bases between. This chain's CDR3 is CASSSPDSFSGNTIYF. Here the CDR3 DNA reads TGTGCCAGCAGTTCCCCGGACAGTTTCTCTGGAAACACCATATATTTT.

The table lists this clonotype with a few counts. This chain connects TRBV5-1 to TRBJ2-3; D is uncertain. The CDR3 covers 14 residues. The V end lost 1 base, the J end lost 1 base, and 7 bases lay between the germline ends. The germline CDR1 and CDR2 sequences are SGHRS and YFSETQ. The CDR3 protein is CASSLFTGTDTQYF. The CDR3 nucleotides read TGCGCCAGCAGCTTGTTTACGGGCACAGATACGCAGTATTTT.

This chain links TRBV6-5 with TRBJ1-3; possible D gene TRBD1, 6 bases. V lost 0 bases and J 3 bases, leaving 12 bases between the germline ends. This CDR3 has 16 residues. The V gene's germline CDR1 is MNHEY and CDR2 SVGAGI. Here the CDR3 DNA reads TGTGCCAGCAGTTACTCGAGAGGGGGGGGTGGAAACACCATATATTTT. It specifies CASSYSRGGGGNTIYF.

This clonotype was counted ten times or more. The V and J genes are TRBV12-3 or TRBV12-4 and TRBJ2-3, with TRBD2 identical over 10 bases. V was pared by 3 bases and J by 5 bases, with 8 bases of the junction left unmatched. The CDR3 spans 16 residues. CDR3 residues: CASSLGLAGAVDTQYF. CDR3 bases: TGTGCCAGCAGTTTGGGTCTAGCGGGAGCGGTAGATACGCAGTATTTT.

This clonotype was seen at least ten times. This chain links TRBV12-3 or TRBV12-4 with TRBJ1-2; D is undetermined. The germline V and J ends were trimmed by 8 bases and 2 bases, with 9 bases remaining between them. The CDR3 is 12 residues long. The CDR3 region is CASRGQNYGYTF. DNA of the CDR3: TGTGCCAGCCGGGGTCAGAACTATGGCTACACCTTC.

This CDR3 is CASSQDRRAGEANTQYF. Written as DNA, the CDR3 is TGTGCCAGCAGCCAAGATAGGAGGGCAGGGGAAGCGAATACGCAGTATTTT. The genes are TRBV3-1 and TRBJ2-3; D may be TRBD1 or TRBD2 (6 bases each). V lost 0 bases and J 7 bases, leaving 20 bases between the germline ends. The CDR3 runs 17 residues. Germline values: CDR1 LGHDT, CDR2 YNNKEL (reference sequence).

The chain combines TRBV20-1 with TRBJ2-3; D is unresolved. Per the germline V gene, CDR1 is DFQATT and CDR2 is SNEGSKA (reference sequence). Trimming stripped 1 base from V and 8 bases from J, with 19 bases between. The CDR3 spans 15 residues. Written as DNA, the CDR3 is TGCAGTGCTAGAGGCGGTCGCGGATATCTAGTTACGCAGTATTTT. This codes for CSARGGRGYLVTQYF.

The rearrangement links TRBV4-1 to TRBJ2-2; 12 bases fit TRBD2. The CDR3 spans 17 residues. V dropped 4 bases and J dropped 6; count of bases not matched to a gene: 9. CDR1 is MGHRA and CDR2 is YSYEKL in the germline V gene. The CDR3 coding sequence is TGCGCCAGCAGCCGCCTTCTAGCGGGAGGGCCGGCCGGGGAGCTGTTTTTT. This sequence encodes CASSRLLAGGPAGELFF.